The text below deals with one T cell receptor (beta chain). The target antigen is unknown. The sequencing template was cDNA reverse transcribed from extracted RNA. Profiling relied on immunoSEQ multiplex PCR, and the TCRdb table lists in-frame clones only, not all of them. The data show 100,000 to 150,000 clones, about 50% seen once. Alopecia areata patients provided lesional scalp punch biopsies and peripheral blood, both collected for the study. CD4+ and CD8+ T cells were sorted from PBMCs stained for CD3, CD4 and CD8. This sample stems from a study of CD8+ T cells in alopecia areata. Notes on the study in general: Lesional tissue from the scalp (especially in alopecia totalis/universalis) showed higher clonality than normal scalp. TCR sharing was clearer in mice than between patients, perhaps partly owing to patient HLA diversity.

Sequencing was done on a sample of NKG2D-low CD8+ T cells sorted from blood. The receptor was isolated from a human donor with alopecia areata.

CDR3 nucleotides: TGCGCCAGCAGCCAACTTACAGGGGGGAACACTGAAGCTTTCTTT. Translating it yields CASSQLTGGNTEAFF. V is TRBV4-1 and J is TRBJ1-1; TRBD1 matches at 8 bases. V shed 2 bases, J shed 1 base, and the junction held 3 bases outside the gene matches. The CDR3 has 15 amino acids. Germline values: CDR1 MGHRA, CDR2 YSYEKL.